A single T cell receptor beta chain is shown here with its context. Survey-level TCR beta sequencing used the immunoSEQ assay. Here immunoSEQ multiplex PCR was the method, and the copy in TCRdb shows in-frame clones only, minus some. The sample contains about 68,000 clones, 93% of which appear only once. The length of the CDR3 is 16 residues. Trimming shortened V by 10 bases and J by 5 bases, and 24 bases separated the two germline ends. Germline CDR1 is LNHDA and CDR2 is SQIVND (reference sequence). The sequenced sample was PBMCs. The clonotype comes from a man in his forties with rheumatoid arthritis. The V and J genes are TRBV19 and TRBJ2-1; the D gene is possibly TRBD2 (6 bases). The CDR3 coding sequence is TGTGCCACCATCCATGCGGGATCTGGGTCCCACAATGAGCAGTTCTTC. It codes for CATIHAGSGSHNEQFF.